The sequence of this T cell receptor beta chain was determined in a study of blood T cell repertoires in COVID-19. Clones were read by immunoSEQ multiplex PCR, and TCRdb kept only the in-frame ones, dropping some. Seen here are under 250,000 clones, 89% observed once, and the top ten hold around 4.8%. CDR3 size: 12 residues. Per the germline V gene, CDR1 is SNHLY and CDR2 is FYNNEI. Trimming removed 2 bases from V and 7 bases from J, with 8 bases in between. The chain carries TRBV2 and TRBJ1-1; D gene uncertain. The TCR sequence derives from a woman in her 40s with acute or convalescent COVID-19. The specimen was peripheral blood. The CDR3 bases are TGTGCCAGCAGTGAAAACGGGTATGAAGCTTTCTTT. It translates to CASSENGYEAFF.